This T cell receptor (beta chain) comes out of a study of neurological immune-mediated disorders. Study-level points and caveats: On phylogenetic grouping, the repertoires of 18 of 34 multiple sclerosis patients fell within one related-CDR3 cluster, constituting a possible signature. Among expanded clones, no CDR3 amino acid sequences were shared across subjects, a pattern suggesting private repertoires in all groups.

This clonotype has a count of ten or more. The antigen is unknown. Stored at -80 C, 2 million PBMCs were the source of the unsorted libraries. The cDNA was produced through 5'RACE with 10-nucleotide random UMIs. MiXCR was run by TCRdb on the 5' RACE reads, yielding one entry per CDR3 protein. The sample includes around 53,000 distinct CDR3 sequences, approximately 4.1% of them seen just once. The CDR3 totals 16 residues. The V gene lost 5 bases and the J gene lost 7 bases, with 18 bases spanning the gap. CDR1 is MDHEN and CDR2 is SYDVKM in the germline V gene. Sequenced input: PBMCs. This TCR derives from a man aged 50 to 59 with multiple sclerosis. V is TRBV28 and J is TRBJ1-6, with a possible D match to TRBD1 (6 bases). The CDR3 is CASSPYFRDRNSPLHF. CDR3 coding DNA: TGTGCCAGCAGTCCGTACTTCCGCGACAGGAATTCACCCCTCCACTTT.